This T cell receptor beta chain was retrieved from a study of T cells in Graves' hyperthyroidism and ophthalmopathy. Study results and caveats: Most clonotypes expanded in the thyroid (above 0.001) were also present in blood.

This clonotype was seen repeatedly, ten times or more. Its antigen is not known. PBMCs were collected from an approximately 9.4 ml volume of fresh peripheral blood. The TCR beta CDR3 regions underwent amplification using RNA transcripts as the source. First-round RT-PCR targeting the TCR CDR3 was performed with the HTBI primer set. TCRdb processed the multiplex PCR reads anew with MiXCR; each CDR3 protein has one entry. Counted here are a few hundred thousand distinct CDR3 sequences, approximately 14% occurring once; the ten biggest clones make up approximately 13%. The CDR3 loop spans 14 amino acids. Germline lookup yields CDR1 MNHNS and CDR2 SASEGT. Trimming removed 5 bases from V and 1 base from J, with 11 bases in between.

V gene TRBV6-1 combines with J gene TRBJ1-1, with D perhaps TRBD1 (5 bases). Sequencing used blood. The TCR was taken from a woman aged 40 to 50 with Graves' hyperthyroidism. The DNA for the CDR3 is TGTGCCAGCAGTACGGGACGGACGAACACTGAAGCTTTCTTT. This encodes CASSTGRTNTEAFF.